This TCR beta chain was sequenced for a study of B cell selection in AIRE deficiency. Study-wide points: Approximately 32% of healthy-donor shared Treg TCRbeta sequences appeared in patient Tconv cells. CDR3s were shorter in shared Treg sequences, reflecting few non-templated nucleotide insertions. Healthy Tconv contained about 35% of shared healthy Treg sequences; only TCRbeta sequenced.

Clones were read by immunoSEQ multiplex PCR, and TCRdb kept only the in-frame ones, dropping some. This table has some 23,000 clones, roughly 98% appearing once. CD4+CD127+ cells were sorted as the conventional CD4 T cells. As to this clone: Its target is unknown.

The CDR3 consists of 14 residues. Germline values: CDR1 MDHEN, CDR2 SYDVKM. V dropped 8 bases and J dropped 0; count of bases not matched to a gene: 5. The chain links TRBV28 to TRBJ2-5; 8 bases match TRBD2. The sequence derives from a human donor with AIRE deficiency. Material for sequencing was conventional CD4+ T cells sorted from PBMCs. Here the CDR3 DNA reads TGTGCCAGCCGGAGCGGGAGCTACCAAGAGACCCAGTACTTC. Its protein product is CASRSGSYQETQYF.